This T cell receptor (beta chain) was recovered during a study of shared clonotypes between healthy human individuals. Per the original data handling: Filtering differed since immunoSEQ provided only junctions, with no quality scores. Here immunoSEQ multiplex PCR was the method, and the copy in TCRdb shows in-frame clones only, minus some. V, J and clone size are those of that table, while D and trimming were read from the DNA. Here the sample spans approximately 530,000 clones, roughly 95% being singletons. Study-wide points: Enrolling few donors narrowed the genetic and exposure-history diversity that was represented. Generation probability values for non-shared clonotypes were lower than those for clonotypes shared by all four donors.

This clone was seen only once. Its specificity is not known. This clonotype originated in a woman aged 25 to 45 in good health. The sequencing sample was made of naive CD4+ T cells sorted from blood. This sample's subset: CD45RA+ positively selected.

The CDR3 coding sequence is TGTGCCAGTAGTATATTCATCGGGGGGAATAGCAATCAGCCCCAGCATTTT. Its translation: CASSIFIGGNSNQPQHF. The V gene is TRBV19, the J gene TRBJ1-5, with D maybe TRBD1 (5 bases). In germline, CDR1 is LNHDA, CDR2 SQIVND (reference sequence). Trimming pared 2 bases from V and 0 bases from J, leaving 14 bases between. This CDR3 is built from 17 residues.